This T cell receptor beta chain came from a study of OX40 agonist ivuxolimab in advanced cancers. About the full investigation: Ivuxolimab was an agonistic, fully human IgG2 monoclonal antibody directed against OX40 (CD134), a costimulatory receptor. Intravenous ivuxolimab was administered to patients every 2 weeks at six dose levels: 0.01, 0.1, 0.3, 1.5, 3 and 10 mg/kg. Of the 50 to 55 patients in dose escalation, 19 had hepatocellular carcinoma, roughly 15 had melanoma, 9 had renal cell carcinoma and 9 had head and neck cancer. In the dose-escalation cohort, 82.7% of patients were male, and the mean age was approximately 60 years, with a range of about 20 to 90. Prior anti-PD-1, anti-PD-L1 or anti-CTLA-4 therapy was permitted, and checkpoint inhibitors had been received by approximately 39% of dose-escalation patients. Partial responses occurred in three dose-escalation patients: two with cutaneous melanoma and one with hepatocellular carcinoma. Peripheral TCRbeta sequencing aimed to test whether ivuxolimab altered TCR sequence diversity and caused clonal T-cell expansion. The paper describes the monotherapy dose-escalation part (N of about 57 patients) of the phase I trial of ivuxolimab.

The CDR3 spans 16 residues, from the cysteine through the phenylalanine. Solely the CDR3 DNA is kept, with 48 bases framed from the first base. Genomic DNA was extracted from sorted cells for sequencing of the TCRbeta CDR3 region. The immunoSEQ Assay was used to sequence the TCRbeta CDR3 regions. TCRdb took over this immuneACCESS table, retaining in-frame rearrangements with V and J assigned. Such tables are incomplete; in checked studies, under half of the missing clones stem from an unresolved V gene, and the remainder is unexplained. The sample table holds 45,000 to 50,000 clones, of which around 89% were seen once. Approximately 12% of the sample belongs to the ten largest clones. About this clone: The antigen this receptor binds is unknown. There are no base qualities to consult, and no much larger clone falls within one base.

The trial excluded patients who had a history of autoimmune disease or were on systemic immunosuppression. In every dose cohort, peripheral blood was drawn for TCR sequencing at baseline, cycle 4 day 1, and cycle 7 day 1. The samples were taken from a phase I, first-in-human, multicenter, open-label dose-escalation trial of ivuxolimab. Adults with locally advanced or metastatic melanoma, renal cell, hepatocellular, or head and neck squamous cell carcinoma were enrolled in the trial. CD4+ and CD8+ T cells were sorted separately from peripheral blood before TCR sequencing. Results the study describes overall, beyond this receptor: After ivuxolimab, more expanded clones were found on average in CD8+ T cells than in CD4+ T cells. The antigen specificity of the clonally expanded peripheral T cells was not determined. Low levels of normalized T-cell clonal expansion were also shown by some nonresponding patients. In the 0.1-3.0 mg/kg groups, partial responders were among the patients with the lowest normalized peripheral clonal expansion, particularly in CD8+ T cells. At doses from 0.1 to 3.0 mg/kg, clonal expansion was seen in both CD4+ and CD8+ blood T cells between baseline and week 6.

The TCR sequence derives from an adult with an advanced solid tumor such as melanoma, head and neck, liver or kidney cancer. The rearranged chain carries TRBV12-1 and TRBJ2-7; the table's D call TRBD1 went unverified against the DNA. TRBV12-1 is shown as a pseudogene. The material was CD4+ or CD8+ T cells sorted from blood, obtained in a trial of the OX40 agonist ivuxolimab. Here the CDR3 is given as CASSFSWSGVTYEQYF. The nucleotide sequence reads TGTGCCAGCAGCTTCTCCTGGTCAGGGGTTACCTACGAGCAGTACTTC.